This TCR beta chain originates from a study of blood T cell repertoires in COVID-19. The wider study: PBMCs, B-cell-depleted T cells, or T cells were the source of the cDNA or gDNA that made up the material.

V was trimmed by 2 bases and J by 1 base, leaving 9 bases between them. CDR3 length equals 14 residues. Germline V gene sequence: CDR1 SGHRS, CDR2 YFSETQ. This clone came up once. Original analysis: From reference gene primer amplification, estimates of nucleated cell counts were derived. Clones were sequenced by immunoSEQ multiplex PCR, and TCRdb holds only the in-frame ones, with some missing. For V, J and clone size, that table is used; D and trimming come from the DNA. The sample gives around 320,000 clones, roughly 85% of which show up once; 7.2% is in the top ten. The gene calls are TRBV5-1 and TRBJ1-1; D unresolved. The TCR originated in a human donor in a cohort sampled during active COVID-19. The sequencing input was peripheral blood. The CDR3 here is CASSFDIQNTEAFF. The CDR3 DNA sequence: TGCGCCAGCAGCTTTGACATACAGAACACTGAAGCTTTCTTT.